What follows are 30 T cell receptor beta chains derived from one specimen sequenced in a study of T cells after yellow fever vaccination (dated by TCRdb to about 2019). Explained via the paper, the treatment or condition label denotes: live attenuated yellow fever vaccine strain. Library prep was done by 5' RACE. TCRdb lists the instrument as Illumina NovaSeq 6000. Using fastp trimming at Q25 and MiXCR clonotype assembly, TCRdb reanalyzed the public sequencing data and kept in-frame beta chains. When rows share a CDR3 protein, they turn into one entry using the most common DNA and genes. The sample includes about 350,000 distinct CDR3 sequences, with about 4% observed a single time. The ten largest account for approximately 23% of the sample. The sequenced sample was PBMCs, obtained 5 days after the yellow fever booster vaccination. The receptor source for this set is a man younger than 35 who received the YFV17D yellow fever vaccine.

This clonotype was counted a few times. The genes are TRBV20-1 and TRBJ1-2, with D possibly being TRBD1 (5 bases). The CDR3 sequence is 16 residues long. In germline, CDR1 is DFQATT, CDR2 SNEGSKA (reference sequence). V was clipped by 1 base and J by 2 bases, with 17 bases between them. The CDR3 is CSARARGEGRNYGYTF. The CDR3 nucleotides are TGCAGTGCTAGAGCTCGGGGGGAAGGACGGAACTATGGCTACACCTTC.

This clonotype occurred many times. This sequence joins TRBV2 and TRBJ2-7; 11 bases match TRBD1. Trimming at V came to 6 bases and at J to 5 bases, leaving 12 bases not matched to a gene. This CDR3 has 16 amino acids. Germline V CDR1 and CDR2: SNHLY, FYNNEI. The DNA of the CDR3 is TGTGCCAGCAGGCATTCGGACAGGGGGCTGCTAGACGAGCAGTACTTC. Amino acids: CASRHSDRGLLDEQYF.

This clonotype was detected a few times. The rearrangement uses TRBV12-3 or TRBV12-4 and TRBJ2-2; 7 nucleotides align to TRBD2. There are 14 residues in the CDR3. Unmatched junction bases numbered 2, after V lost 1 base and J lost 6 bases. The CDR3 bases are TGTGCCAGCAGTTTAGGCGGGGGATCCGGGGAGCTGTTTTTT. Protein: CASSLGGGSGELFF.

The table lists this clonotype with many counts. The chain employs TRBV20-1 and TRBJ1-1, with unresolved D. CDR3 size: 14 residues. Germline V lookup: CDR1 DFQATT, CDR2 SNEGSKA (reference sequence). V lost 6 bases, J lost 4 bases, and 18 bases lay in between. Here the CDR3 DNA reads TGCAGTGCCCTGAGCTATTCCCTTTCCACTGAAGCTTTCTTT. Translated: CSALSYSLSTEAFF.

This clonotype was seen at least ten times. The chain is built from TRBV20-1 and TRBJ1-1; TRBD1 might be the D (5 bases). Germline V gene lookup returns CDR1 DFQATT and CDR2 SNEGSKA (reference sequence). The V gene lost 5 bases and the J gene lost 1 base, with 14 bases spanning the gap. There are 14 residues in the CDR3. The CDR3 bases are TGCAGTGCTCCGCCGCGGACACGGAACACTGAAGCTTTCTTT. The encoded protein is CSAPPRTRNTEAFF.

V is TRBV9 and J is TRBJ2-1, with D perhaps matching TRBD1 or TRBD2 (5 bases each). The CDR3 is 16 residues long. Trimming removed 0 bases at V and 5 bases at J, with 15 bases between. CDR1 and CDR2 from the germline V gene are SGDLS and YYNGEE. Written as DNA, the CDR3 is TGTGCCAGCAGCGTAGGAGCCCTAGAGGGACACAATGAGCAGTTCTTC. Its translation: CASSVGALEGHNEQFF.

The V and J genes are TRBV4-3 and TRBJ1-1; possibly TRBD1 for D (5 bases). The germline V and J ends were trimmed by 0 bases and 4 bases, with 12 bases remaining between them. This CDR3 is built from 15 residues. Germline values: CDR1 LGHNA, CDR2 YSLEER. CDR3 in DNA: TGCGCCAGCAGCCAAGAGAGTGCCAGGGCCACTGAAGCTTTCTTT. It is translated as CASSQESARATEAFF.

As for this clonotype: An end of the junction does not agree with germline; a read error may underlie this. J is TRBJ2-3 and V is TRBV20-1; 9 bases agree with TRBD1. Germline-derived CDR1 and CDR2 are DFQATT and SNEGSKA (reference sequence). This CDR3 has 13 amino acids. Here the CDR3 reads CSARDGPGQGKNF. The CDR3 DNA sequence: TGCAGTGCTAGAGATGGCCCGGGACAGGGTAAGAATTTT.

The chain uses TRBV7-3 and TRBJ1-1; D uncertain. This CDR3 is 13 amino acids long. V lost 3 bases and J lost 1, with 6 bases in between. CDR1 and CDR2 (germline): SGHTA, FQGTGA. The CDR3 bases are TGTGCCAGCAGCTTCATCTGGAACACTGAAGCTTTCTTT. This gives the protein CASSFIWNTEAFF.

This clonotype has more than one count but fewer than ten. V usage is TRBV3-1 and J usage is TRBJ1-1; D not certain. From germline, CDR1 is LGHDT and CDR2 YNNKEL (reference sequence). The ends were cut back, 8 bases at V and 10 bases at J, with 14 bases in the middle. CDR3 length: 11 amino acids. CDR3 loop: CASSAPPRAFF. In DNA, the CDR3 is TGTGCCAGCTCCGCCCCCCCGAGAGCTTTCTTT.

J is TRBJ1-2 and V is TRBV4-3; tentative D call: TRBD1 (6 bases). The CDR3 is 17 amino acids. V was shortened by 0 bases and J by 5 bases, with 19 bases between the two germline ends. Germline assignment: CDR1 LGHNA and CDR2 YSLEER. The CDR3 spells CASSQDAPGARVYGYTF. The CDR3 DNA is TGCGCCAGCAGCCAAGATGCTCCAGGGGCCAGAGTTTATGGCTACACCTTC.

This clonotype was counted between two and nine times. This rearrangement joins TRBV5-4 to TRBJ1-4; D possibly corresponds to TRBD1 (6 bases). CDR3 length equals 15 residues. The germline gives CDR1 SGHNT, CDR2 YYREEE (reference sequence). V shed 2 bases and J shed 3 bases, with 11 bases lying between them. The CDR3 sequence is CASSFGGGSNEKLFF. CDR3 coding DNA: TGTGCCAGCAGCTTCGGGGGCGGATCTAATGAAAAACTGTTTTTT.

The table lists this clonotype with many counts. CDR3 nucleotide sequence: TGCAGTGCTAGCGCGGACTTAAGAGAGACCCAGTACTTC. Translation gives CSASADLRETQYF. This chain joins TRBV20-1 and TRBJ2-5; D possibly corresponds to TRBD2 (5 bases). The CDR3 totals 13 residues. Germline assignment: CDR1 DFQATT and CDR2 SNEGSKA (reference sequence). The germline V and J ends were trimmed by 3 bases and 4 bases, with 12 bases remaining between them.

V and J are TRBV6-2 or TRBV6-3 and TRBJ2-7, with D unresolved. The CDR3 spans 14 residues. V was shortened by 5 bases and J by 8 bases, with 19 bases between the two germline ends. Germline loops: CDR1 MNHEY, CDR2 SVGEGT. CDR3 loop: CASSQRWADYQQYF. CDR3 bases: TGTGCCAGCAGTCAGCGTTGGGCGGATTACCAGCAGTACTTC.

The chain uses TRBV28 and TRBJ1-4; unclear D gene. In germline, CDR1 is MDHEN, CDR2 SYDVKM. With 3 bases removed from V and 4 bases from J, the gap between germline ends came to 9 bases. The CDR3 is made up of 14 amino acids. CDR3 nucleotide sequence: TGTGCCAGCAGTTTGGTTAGTCATAATGAAAAACTGTTTTTT. Protein sequence: CASSLVSHNEKLFF. The entire variable domain, with the rest obtained from reference TRBV28 and TRBJ1-4, is as follows: DVKVTQSSRYLVKRTGEKVFLECVQDMDHENMFWYRQDPGLGLRLIYFSYDVKMKEKGDIPEGYSVSREKKERFSLILESASTNQTSMYLCASSLVSHNEKLFFGSGTQLSVL.

This clonotype has more than one count but fewer than ten. The chain is built from TRBV27 and TRBJ2-7; D unresolved. V dropped 7 bases and J dropped 4 bases, with 23 bases sitting between them. The CDR3 extends over 16 amino acids. In germline, CDR1 is MNHEY, CDR2 SMNVEV (reference sequence). The CDR3 here is CASIPPRPGSRYEQYV. CDR3 nucleotides: TGTGCCAGCATTCCCCCCCGACCCGGAAGTCGGTACGAGCAGTACGTC.

The chain uses TRBV6-1 and TRBJ2-3; a weak D match, TRBD2 (5 bases). The CDR3 contains 14 residues. V lost 6 bases and J lost 3, with 13 bases in between. Germline CDR1 and CDR2: MNHNS and SASEGT. CDR3 bases: TGTGCCAGCAGGTGGGCTAGCAGGACAGATACGCAGTATTTT. It is translated as CASRWASRTDTQYF.

The V and J genes are TRBV5-6 and TRBJ1-2, with D possibly being TRBD1 (5 bases). The CDR3 spans 15 residues. The V gene's germline CDR1 is SGHDT and CDR2 YYEEEE. V shed 2 bases and J shed 4 bases, with 15 bases lying between them. The CDR3 nucleotides read TGTGCCAGCAGCTTCCCGGGGGAAGGGCTCTATGGCTACACCTTC. Protein product: CASSFPGEGLYGYTF.

This chain uses TRBV20-1 with TRBJ2-7; D may be TRBD1 (5 bases). This CDR3 is built from 10 residues. Germline lookup yields CDR1 DFQATT and CDR2 SNEGSKA (reference sequence). V lost 3 bases to trimming and J lost 7 bases, with 7 bases between them. CDR3 sequence reads: CSASRVEQYV. The CDR3 coding sequence is TGCAGTGCTAGCAGGGTTGAGCAGTACGTC.

This chain uses TRBV9 with TRBJ1-2, with 8 bases matching TRBD1. This CDR3 has 13 amino acids. Germline V gene data show CDR1 as SGDLS and CDR2 as YYNGEE. With V trimmed by 4 bases and J by 7 bases, 6 bases remained unmatched. CDR3 sequence: CASSTGGILGYTF. The CDR3 DNA reads TGTGCCAGCAGCACAGGGGGGATTCTTGGCTACACCTTC.

In its sample, this clonotype was seen many times. The chain employs TRBV28 and TRBJ2-5, with 11 bases identical to TRBD2. The CDR3 runs 15 residues. The trim removed 4 bases at V and 5 bases at J, leaving 6 bases unmatched. CDR1 is MDHEN, CDR2 SYDVKM, per germline. DNA for the CDR3: TGTGCCAGCAGTTCTCCAGCTAGCGGGGGGGAGACCCAGTACTTC. It yields the protein CASSSPASGGETQYF.

This clonotype was observed a handful of times. V usage is TRBV4-3 and J usage is TRBJ1-3, with 7 nucleotides matching TRBD1. Germline V gene data show CDR1 as LGHNA and CDR2 as YSLEER. V shed 3 bases, J shed 0 bases, and the junction held 8 bases outside the gene matches. The length of the CDR3 is 17 residues. This CDR3 reads CASSQALTGVSGNTIYF. The DNA for the CDR3 is TGCGCCAGCAGCCAGGCCCTAACAGGGGTCTCTGGAAACACCATATATTTT.

This clonotype has just a few counts. The chain joins TRBV5-1 to TRBJ1-4; possibly TRBD1 for D (5 bases). CDR1 is SGHRS, CDR2 YFSETQ, per germline. V lost 4 bases to trimming and J lost 5 bases, with 15 bases between them. The CDR3 totals 15 residues. The CDR3 DNA reads TGCGCCAGCAGCATGCCGGGGACGGGAAATGAAAAACTGTTTTTT. This encodes CASSMPGTGNEKLFF. Full variable domain (outside the CDR3, taken from reference TRBV5-1 and TRBJ1-4): KAGVTQTPRYLIKTRGQQVTLSCSPISGHRSVSWYQQTPGQGLQFLFEYFSETQRNKGNFPGRFSGRQFSNSRSEMNVSTLELGDSALYLCASSMPGTGNEKLFFGSGTQLSVL.

The rearrangement uses TRBV21-1 and TRBJ1-3; the table's TRBD1 call for D was not verified on the DNA. TRBV21-1 is deemed a pseudogene. This CDR3 is 16 amino acids long. The CDR3 DNA sequence: TGTGCCAGCAGCAAATCGGGACATTTCTCTGGAAACACCATATATTTT. This encodes CASSKSGHFSGNTIYF.

The V call is TRBV30, the J call TRBJ1-5; D may be TRBD1 (5 bases). V dropped 0 bases and J dropped 4 bases, with 13 bases sitting between them. The CDR3 runs 15 residues. The germline gives CDR1 GTSNPN, CDR2 SVGIG (reference sequence). The CDR3 region has the DNA TGTGCCTGGAGTGTACGGGACCGAACTAATCAGCCCCAGCATTTT. This encodes CAWSVRDRTNQPQHF.

CDR3 sequence (DNA): TGTGCCAGCAGTGAAATAAGACTCTCGAACGAGCAGTACTTC. Translation: CASSEIRLSNEQYF. This chain uses TRBV2 with TRBJ2-7; unclear D gene. V lost 2 bases and J 5 bases, leaving 13 bases between the germline ends. Germline V CDR1 and CDR2: SNHLY, FYNNEI. This CDR3 comprises 14 residues.

This clonotype was observed many times. This chain links TRBV20-1 with TRBJ1-3; D remains unclear. This CDR3 has 12 residues. From germline, CDR1 is DFQATT and CDR2 SNEGSKA (reference sequence). With 8 bases removed from V and 1 base from J, the gap between germline ends came to 9 bases. The CDR3: CSCLGSGNTIYF. CDR3 bases: TGCAGTTGCCTCGGATCTGGAAACACCATATATTTT.

The chain joins TRBV5-1 to TRBJ2-3; 7 bases line up with TRBD2. Germline V gives CDR1 SGHRS, CDR2 YFSETQ. This CDR3 has 16 amino acids. J lost 2 bases, V lost 0 bases, and 6 bases had no gene match. The CDR3 loop is CASSLETSGNTDTQYF. The DNA for the CDR3 is TGCGCCAGCAGCTTGGAGACCAGCGGGAACACAGATACGCAGTATTTT. The whole variable domain, remainder taken from reference TRBV5-1 and TRBJ2-3, is KAGVTQTPRYLIKTRGQQVTLSCSPISGHRSVSWYQQTPGQGLQFLFEYFSETQRNKGNFPGRFSGRQFSNSRSEMNVSTLELGDSALYLCASSLETSGNTDTQYFGPGTRLTVL.

This clonotype occurred many times. V gene TRBV11-3 combines with J gene TRBJ2-7; a weak D match, TRBD2 (6 bases). This CDR3 region has 13 residues. V was clipped by 4 bases and J by 4 bases, with 11 bases between them. Germline CDR1 reads SGHNT; CDR2 reads YENEEA. CDR3 protein: CASSWGAGYEQYF. CDR3 in DNA: TGTGCCAGCAGCTGGGGCGCGGGATACGAGCAGTACTTC.

The table lists this clonotype with a few counts. The V and J genes are TRBV18 and TRBJ1-2; 7 bases agree with TRBD1. Germline CDR1 and CDR2: KGHSH and LQKENI. J was trimmed by 5 bases and V by 4 bases; bases with no gene match: 13. This CDR3 contains 16 residues. DNA of the CDR3: TGTGCCAGCTCACTAGCAGGGGGACAGAATACTTATGGCTACACCTTC. As protein: CASSLAGGQNTYGYTF.